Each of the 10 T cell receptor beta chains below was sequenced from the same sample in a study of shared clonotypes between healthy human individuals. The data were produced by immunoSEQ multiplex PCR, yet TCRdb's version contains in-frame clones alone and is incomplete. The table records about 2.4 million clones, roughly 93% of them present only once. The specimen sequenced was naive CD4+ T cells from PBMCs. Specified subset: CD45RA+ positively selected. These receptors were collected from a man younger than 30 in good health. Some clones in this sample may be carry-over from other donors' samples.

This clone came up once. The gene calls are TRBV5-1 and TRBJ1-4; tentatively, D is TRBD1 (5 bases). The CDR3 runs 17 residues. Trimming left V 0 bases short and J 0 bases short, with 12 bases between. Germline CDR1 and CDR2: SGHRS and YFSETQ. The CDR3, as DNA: TGCGCCAGCAGCTTGGAGAGGGGATATGCAACTAATGAAAAACTGTTTTTT. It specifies CASSLERGYATNEKLFF.

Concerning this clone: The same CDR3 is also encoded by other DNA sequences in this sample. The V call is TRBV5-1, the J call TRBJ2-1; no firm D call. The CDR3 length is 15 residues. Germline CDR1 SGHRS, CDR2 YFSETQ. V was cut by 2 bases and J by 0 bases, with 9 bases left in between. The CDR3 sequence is CASSLGQDSYNEQFF. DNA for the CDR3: TGCGCCAGCAGCTTAGGGCAGGACTCCTACAATGAGCAGTTCTTC.

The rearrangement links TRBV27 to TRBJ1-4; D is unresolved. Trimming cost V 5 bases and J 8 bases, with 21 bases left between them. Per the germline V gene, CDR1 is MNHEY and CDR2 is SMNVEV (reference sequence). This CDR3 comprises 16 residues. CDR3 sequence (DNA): TGTGCCAGCAGTCGACGAAGAACCGCCGACGGGGAAAAACTGTTTTTT. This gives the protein CASSRRRTADGEKLFF.

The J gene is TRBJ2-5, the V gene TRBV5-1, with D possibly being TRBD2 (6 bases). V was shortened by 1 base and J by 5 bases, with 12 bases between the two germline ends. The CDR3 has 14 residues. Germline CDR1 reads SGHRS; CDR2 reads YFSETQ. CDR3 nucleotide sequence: TGCGCCAGCAGCTTGCCGGAGGGTGCGGAGACCCAGTACTTC. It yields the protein CASSLPEGAETQYF.

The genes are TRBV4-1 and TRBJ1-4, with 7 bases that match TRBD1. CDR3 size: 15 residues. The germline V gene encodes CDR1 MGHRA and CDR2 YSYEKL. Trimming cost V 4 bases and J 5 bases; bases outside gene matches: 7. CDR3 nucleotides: TGCGCCAGCAGCCGAACAGGGGAATTCAATGAAAAACTGTTTTTT. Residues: CASSRTGEFNEKLFF.

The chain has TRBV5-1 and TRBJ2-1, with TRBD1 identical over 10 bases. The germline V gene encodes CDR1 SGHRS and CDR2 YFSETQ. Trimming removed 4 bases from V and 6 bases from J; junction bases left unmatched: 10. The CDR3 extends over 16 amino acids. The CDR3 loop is CASSVQTGGWTNEQFF. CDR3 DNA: TGCGCCAGCAGCGTTCAGACAGGGGGCTGGACCAATGAGCAGTTCTTC.

CDR3 loop: CASSPLGDSSTTQYF. DNA for the CDR3: TGTGCCAGTAGTCCGCTCGGGGACTCCTCCACTACGCAGTATTTT. V and J are TRBV19 and TRBJ2-3; TRBD2 is a possible D gene (6 bases). The CDR3 extends over 15 amino acids. Germline loops: CDR1 LNHDA, CDR2 SQIVND (reference sequence). Trimming left V 5 bases short and J 8 bases short, with 20 bases between.

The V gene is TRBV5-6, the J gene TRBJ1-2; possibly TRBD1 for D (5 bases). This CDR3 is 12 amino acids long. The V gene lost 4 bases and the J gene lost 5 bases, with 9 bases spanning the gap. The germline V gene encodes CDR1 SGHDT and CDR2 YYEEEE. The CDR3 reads CASSVTEYGYTF. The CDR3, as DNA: TGTGCCAGCAGCGTGACAGAGTATGGCTACACCTTC.

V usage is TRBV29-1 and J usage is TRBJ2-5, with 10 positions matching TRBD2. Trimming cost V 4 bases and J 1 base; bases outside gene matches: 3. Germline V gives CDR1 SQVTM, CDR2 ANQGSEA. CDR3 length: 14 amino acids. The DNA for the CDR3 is TGCAGCGTTGCTAGCGGGAGAATCCAAGAGACCCAGTACTTC. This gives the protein CSVASGRIQETQYF.

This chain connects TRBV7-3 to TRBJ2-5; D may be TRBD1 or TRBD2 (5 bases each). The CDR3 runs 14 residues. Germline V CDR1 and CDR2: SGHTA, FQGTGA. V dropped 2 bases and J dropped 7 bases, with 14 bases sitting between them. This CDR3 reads CASSLGGAGGTQYF. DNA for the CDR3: TGTGCCAGCAGCTTAGGGGGAGCCGGTGGGACCCAGTACTTC.